This T cell receptor beta chain was sequenced in a study of blood T cell repertoires in COVID-19. Study information: Sites across the United States, Italy and Spain contributed samples from acute and convalescent COVID-19. Sources were T cells, B-cell-depleted T cells, or PBMCs; the material itself was cDNA or gDNA.

TCRdb's copy holds only in-frame clones and misses some; the assay was immunoSEQ multiplex PCR. The sample contains 100,000 to 150,000 clones, more than 70% of which appear only once. Sequenced input: peripheral blood. This TCR derives from a woman aged 80 or over with acute or convalescent COVID-19.

The CDR3 loop reads CASSPGQGQDTQYF. For the CDR3, the DNA is TGCGCCAGCAGCCCGGGACAGGGCCAAGATACGCAGTATTTT. V is TRBV5-1 and J is TRBJ2-3; 9 nucleotides align to TRBD1. The CDR3 has 14 amino acids. V lost 4 bases and J lost 5; bases outside the gene matches: 5. CDR1 SGHRS and CDR2 YFSETQ come from the germline V gene. Complete variable domain (other parts from reference TRBV5-1 and TRBJ2-3): KAGVTQTPRYLIKTRGQQVTLSCSPISGHRSVSWYQQTPGQGLQFLFEYFSETQRNKGNFPGRFSGRQFSNSRSEMNVSTLELGDSALYLCASSPGQGQDTQYFGPGTRLTVL.